This T cell receptor (beta chain) appears in the sequencing data of a study of cytomegalovirus exposure and HLA in healthy donors. Overall study: The Caucasian-associated ancestry cluster contained approximately 81% of the 398 genotyped donors.

Although they were nominally healthy when sampled, donors likely had unrecorded immune exposures. As to this clone: Its target is not known.

The PCR had 60 Vbeta and 13 Jbeta primers. TCRdb keeps only in-frame clones here, not all; method: immunoSEQ multiplex PCR. Of 100,000 to 150,000 clones listed, about two thirds are singletons. This CDR3 spans 12 amino acids. The V gene's germline CDR1 is SGHTA and CDR2 FQGTGA. V lost 11 bases, J lost 0 bases, and 9 bases lay in between. Study results and limitations: In a later analysis, across HLA loci, associated TCR counts were highest for DRB1, lowest for HLA-C. The authors considered a cluster of highly shared sequence variants likely to be a sequencing artifact.

This chain joins TRBV7-3 and TRBJ2-3; D unresolved. This receptor was obtained from a middle-aged man in good health and CMV-seropositive. The specimen sequenced was PBMCs. CDR3 bases: TGTGCCTCAGGCACCAGCACAGATACGCAGTATTTT. This translates into CASGTSTDTQYF.